This T cell receptor beta chain stems from a study of blood T cell repertoires in COVID-19. Whole-study context: Samples of COVID-19 (acute and convalescent) were obtained from the United States, Italy and Spain. PBMCs, B-cell-depleted T cells, or T cells provided the cDNA or gDNA that made up the material.

The germline gives CDR1 KGHDR, CDR2 SFDVKD. This CDR3 is 12 amino acids long. V was cut by 4 bases and J by 3 bases, with 3 bases left in between. Original analysis: Estimates of nucleated cell counts were drawn from the amplification of reference gene primers. This table comes from immunoSEQ multiplex PCR, and its TCRdb copy is limited to in-frame clones, with some not included. That table gives V, J and clone size, and the DNA gave D and trimming. The table lists under 65,000 clones, about four fifths of them singletons. The V call is TRBV24-1, the J call TRBJ2-1; D is unclear. The TCR originated in a woman aged 60-70 years with acute or convalescent COVID-19. Sequencing was carried out using peripheral blood. The CDR3 loop is CATSDLYNEQFF. DNA for the CDR3: TGTGCCACCAGTGACCTCTACAATGAGCAGTTCTTC.